The sequence of this T cell receptor (beta chain) was determined in a study of control samples from healthy donors and cancer patients. This CDR3 has 15 amino acids. The junction had 8 bases not matched to a gene; V was cut back by 7 bases and J by 2 bases. CDR1 and CDR2 from the germline V gene are MDHEN and SYDVKM. This clone was found a few times. Only in-frame clones appear in the TCRdb table, and some are missing; sequencing was by immunoSEQ multiplex PCR. In the table there are more than 95,000 clones, around 87% of which are singletons. Specimen: blood. This TCR was sampled from a man aged 60 to 69 in good health. The chain combines TRBV28 with TRBJ2-1; TRBD2 matches at 7 bases. CDR3 sequence (DNA): TGTGCCAGCAACGTTGGGGGGGGTCCCTACAATGAGCAGTTCTTC. This sequence encodes CASNVGGGPYNEQFF.